This entry concerns a single T cell receptor beta chain. The sample comes from a study of cytotoxic CD8 clonotypes in ibrutinib-treated CLL. Assay used: immunoSEQ multiplex PCR; TCRdb lists only in-frame clones, some missing. The sample shows about 200,000 clones, approximately 79% of them seen only once. The CDR3 covers 14 residues. Per germline, CDR1 SGHRS and CDR2 YFSETQ. V was cut by 8 bases and J by 0 bases, with 9 bases left in between. This chain joins TRBV5-1 and TRBJ2-6; D is unresolved. This clonotype originated in a human donor with chronic lymphocytic leukemia. Sequences were derived from PBMCs, sampled after 12 months of ibrutinib treatment. In DNA, the CDR3 is TGCGCCAGTACGGGTGGCTCTGGGGCCAACGTCCTGACTTTC. Translated: CASTGGSGANVLTF. Full variable domain (remainder filled in from reference TRBV5-1 and TRBJ2-6): KAGVTQTPRYLIKTRGQQVTLSCSPISGHRSVSWYQQTPGQGLQFLFEYFSETQRNKGNFPGRFSGRQFSNSRSEMNVSTLELGDSALYLCASTGGSGANVLTFGAGSRLTVL.